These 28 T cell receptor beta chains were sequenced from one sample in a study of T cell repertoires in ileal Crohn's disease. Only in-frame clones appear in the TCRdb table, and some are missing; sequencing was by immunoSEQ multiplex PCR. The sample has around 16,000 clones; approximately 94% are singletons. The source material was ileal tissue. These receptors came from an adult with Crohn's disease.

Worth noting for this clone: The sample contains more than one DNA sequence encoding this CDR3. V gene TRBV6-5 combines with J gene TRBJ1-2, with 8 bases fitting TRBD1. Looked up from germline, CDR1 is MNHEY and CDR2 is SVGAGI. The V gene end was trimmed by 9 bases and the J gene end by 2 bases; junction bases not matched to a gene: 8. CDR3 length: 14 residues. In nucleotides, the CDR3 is TGTGCCAGTAGTAGGGACAGGCTGAACTATGGCTACACCTTC. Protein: CASSRDRLNYGYTF.

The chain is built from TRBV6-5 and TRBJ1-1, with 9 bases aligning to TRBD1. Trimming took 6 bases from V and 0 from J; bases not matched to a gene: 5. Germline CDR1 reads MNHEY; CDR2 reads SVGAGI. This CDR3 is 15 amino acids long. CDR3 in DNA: TGTGCCAGCAGGGGGACAGGGCGACTGAACACTGAAGCTTTCTTT. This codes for CASRGTGRLNTEAFF.

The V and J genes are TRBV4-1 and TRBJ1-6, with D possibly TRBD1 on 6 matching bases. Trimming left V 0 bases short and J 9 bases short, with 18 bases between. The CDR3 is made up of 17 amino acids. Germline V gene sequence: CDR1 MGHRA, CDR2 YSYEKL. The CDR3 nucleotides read TGCGCCAGCAGCCAAGAATCAGGGATAGGGGGGGGTTCACCCCTCCACTTT. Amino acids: CASSQESGIGGGSPLHF.

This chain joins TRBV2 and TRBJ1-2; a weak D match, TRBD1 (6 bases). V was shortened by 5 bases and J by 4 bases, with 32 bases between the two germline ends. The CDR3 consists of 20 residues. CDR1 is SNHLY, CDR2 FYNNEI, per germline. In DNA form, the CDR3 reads TGTGCCAGCAGTCGAAGCGTGGCAAACGCAGCCCTAAGGGGGGGCTATGGCTACACCTTC. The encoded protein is CASSRSVANAALRGGYGYTF.

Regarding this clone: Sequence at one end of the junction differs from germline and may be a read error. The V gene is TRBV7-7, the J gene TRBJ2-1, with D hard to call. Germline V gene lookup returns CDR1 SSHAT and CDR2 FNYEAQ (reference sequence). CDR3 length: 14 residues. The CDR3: CASSLAPSHNEQFF. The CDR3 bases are TGTGCTAGCAGCTTAGCCCCTAGTCACAATGAGCAGTTCTTC.

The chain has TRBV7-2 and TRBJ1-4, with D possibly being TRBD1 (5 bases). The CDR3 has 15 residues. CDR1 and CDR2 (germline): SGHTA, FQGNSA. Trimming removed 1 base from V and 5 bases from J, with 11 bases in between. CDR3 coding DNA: TGTGCCAGCAGCTTAGGGGACGGGGGGAATGAAAAACTGTTTTTT. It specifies CASSLGDGGNEKLFF.

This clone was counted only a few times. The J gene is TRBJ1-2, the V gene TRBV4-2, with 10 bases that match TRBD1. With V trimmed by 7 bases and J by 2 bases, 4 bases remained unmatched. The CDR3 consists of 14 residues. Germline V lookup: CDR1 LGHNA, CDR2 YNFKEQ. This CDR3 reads CASNWDRGNYGYTF. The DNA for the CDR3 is TGTGCCAGCAACTGGGACAGGGGAAACTATGGCTACACCTTC.

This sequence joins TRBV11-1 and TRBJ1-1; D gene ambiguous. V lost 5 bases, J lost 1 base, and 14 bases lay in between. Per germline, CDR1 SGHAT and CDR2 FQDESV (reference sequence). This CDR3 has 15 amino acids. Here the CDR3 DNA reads TGTGCCAGCAGCCGCCATAGCGGATGGAACACTGAAGCTTTCTTT. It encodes CASSRHSGWNTEAFF.

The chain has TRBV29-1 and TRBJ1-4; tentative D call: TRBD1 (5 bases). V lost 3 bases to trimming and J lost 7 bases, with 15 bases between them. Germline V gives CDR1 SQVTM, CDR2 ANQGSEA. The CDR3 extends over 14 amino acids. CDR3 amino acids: CSVDLGGNSEKLFF. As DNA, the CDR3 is TGCAGCGTTGACCTTGGGGGGAATAGTGAAAAACTGTTTTTT.

The CDR3 loop is CASGTGRRSTEAFF. DNA for the CDR3: TGCGCCAGCGGGACAGGGCGACGTAGCACTGAAGCTTTCTTT. The V gene is TRBV5-1, the J gene TRBJ1-1, with 9 bases identical to TRBD1. Germline V CDR1 and CDR2: SGHRS, YFSETQ. The J segment lost 4 bases and the V segment lost 7 bases, leaving 8 bases of the junction unmatched. CDR3 length: 14 amino acids.

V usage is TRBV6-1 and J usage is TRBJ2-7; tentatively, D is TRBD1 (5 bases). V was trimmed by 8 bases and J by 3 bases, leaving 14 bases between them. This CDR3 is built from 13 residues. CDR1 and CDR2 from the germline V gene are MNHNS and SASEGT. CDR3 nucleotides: TGTGCCAGCGCGGATCAGGGATTCTACGAGCAGTACTTC. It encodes CASADQGFYEQYF.

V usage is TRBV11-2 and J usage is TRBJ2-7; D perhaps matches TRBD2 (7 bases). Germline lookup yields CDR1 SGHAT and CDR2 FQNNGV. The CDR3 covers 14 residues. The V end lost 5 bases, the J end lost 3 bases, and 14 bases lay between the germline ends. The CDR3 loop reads CASSPRGLSYEQYF. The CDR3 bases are TGTGCCAGCAGCCCGCGGGGGCTCAGCTACGAGCAGTACTTC.

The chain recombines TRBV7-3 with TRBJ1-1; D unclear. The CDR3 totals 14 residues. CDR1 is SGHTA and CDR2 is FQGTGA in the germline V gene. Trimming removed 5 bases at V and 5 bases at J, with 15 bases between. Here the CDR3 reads CASSPLGLGTEAFF. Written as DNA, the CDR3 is TGTGCCAGCAGCCCACTAGGTCTGGGGACTGAAGCTTTCTTT.

In nucleotides, the CDR3 is TGTGCCACCAGATCTAGCGGGGGTACAGATACGCAGTATTTT. Its translation is CATRSSGGTDTQYF. This chain joins TRBV15 and TRBJ2-3, with 10 bases fitting TRBD2. Trimming cost V 6 bases and J 3 bases; bases outside gene matches: 3. The CDR3 consists of 14 residues. Germline V lookup: CDR1 LNHNV, CDR2 YYDKDF (reference sequence).

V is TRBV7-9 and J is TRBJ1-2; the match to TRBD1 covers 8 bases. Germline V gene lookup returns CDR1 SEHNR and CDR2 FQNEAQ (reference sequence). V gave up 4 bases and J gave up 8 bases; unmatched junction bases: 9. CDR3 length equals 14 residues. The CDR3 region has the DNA TGTGCCAGCAGCTCCCAGGGGGCCCACGGAGGCTACACCTTC. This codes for CASSSQGAHGGYTF.

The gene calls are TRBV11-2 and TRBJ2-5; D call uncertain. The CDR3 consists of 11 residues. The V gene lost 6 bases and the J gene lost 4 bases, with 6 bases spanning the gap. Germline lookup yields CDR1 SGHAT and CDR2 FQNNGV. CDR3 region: CASSSSETQYF. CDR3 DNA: TGTGCCAGCAGTTCCTCAGAGACCCAGTACTTC. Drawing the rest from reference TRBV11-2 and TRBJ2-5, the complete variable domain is EAGVAQSPRYKIIEKRQSVAFWCNPISGHATLYWYQQILGQGPKLLIQFQNNGVVDDSQLPKDRFSAERLKGVDSTLKIQPAKLEDSAVYLCASSSSETQYFGPGTRLLVL.

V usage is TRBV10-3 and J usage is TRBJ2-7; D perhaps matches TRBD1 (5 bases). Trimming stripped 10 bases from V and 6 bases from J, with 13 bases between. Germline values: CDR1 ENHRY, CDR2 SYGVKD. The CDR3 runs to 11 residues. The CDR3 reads CATSRDFEQYF. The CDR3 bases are TGTGCCACTTCCAGGGATTTCGAGCAGTACTTC.

CDR3 in amino acids: CSVAGTGGTTNEKLFF. The CDR3 bases are TGCAGCGTGGCCGGGACAGGGGGCACAACTAATGAAAAACTGTTTTTT. The V gene is TRBV29-1, the J gene TRBJ1-4; the match to TRBD1 covers 12 bases. The junction had 5 bases not matched to a gene; V was cut back by 6 bases and J by 0 bases. This CDR3 region has 16 residues. Germline CDR1 is SQVTM and CDR2 is ANQGSEA.

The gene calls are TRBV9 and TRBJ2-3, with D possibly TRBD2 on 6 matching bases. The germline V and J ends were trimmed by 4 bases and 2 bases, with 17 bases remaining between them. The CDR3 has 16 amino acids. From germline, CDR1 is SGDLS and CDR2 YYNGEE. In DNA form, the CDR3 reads TGTGCCAGCAGCCTGCCGGGGACTTCCTCCACAGATACGCAGTATTTT. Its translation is CASSLPGTSSTDTQYF.

DNA for the CDR3: TGCGCCATCGATCCGGGACAGGGGGCTTACGAGCAGTACTTC. This translates into CAIDPGQGAYEQYF. The chain carries TRBV23-1 and TRBJ2-7, with 12 nucleotides matching TRBD1. TRBV23-1 is reported as an ORF; its role is uncertain. CDR3 length: 14 residues. V gave up 10 bases and J gave up 4 bases; unmatched junction bases: 8.

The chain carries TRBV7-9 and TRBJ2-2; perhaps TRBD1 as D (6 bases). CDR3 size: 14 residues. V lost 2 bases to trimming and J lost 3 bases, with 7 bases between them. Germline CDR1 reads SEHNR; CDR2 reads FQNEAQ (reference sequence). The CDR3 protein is CASSLQGYTGELFF. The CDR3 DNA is TGTGCCAGCAGCTTACAGGGGTACACCGGGGAGCTGTTTTTT. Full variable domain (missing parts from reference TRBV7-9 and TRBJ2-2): DTGVSQNPRHKITKRGQNVTFRCDPISEHNRLYWYRQTLGQGPEFLTYFQNEAQLEKSRLLSDRFSAERPKGSFSTLEIQRTEQGDSAMYLCASSLQGYTGELFFGEGSRLTVL.

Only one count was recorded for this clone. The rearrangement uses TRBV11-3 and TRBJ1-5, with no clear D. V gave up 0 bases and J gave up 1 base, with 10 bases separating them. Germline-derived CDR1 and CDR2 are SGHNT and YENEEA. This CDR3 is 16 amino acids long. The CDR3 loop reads CASSLDGRPSNQPQHF. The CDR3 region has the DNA TGTGCCAGCAGCTTAGATGGGAGGCCGAGCAATCAGCCCCAGCATTTT.

Here the CDR3 DNA reads TGCAGTGCTTATATTAACTATGGCTACACCTTC. This sequence encodes CSAYINYGYTF. This chain links TRBV20-1 with TRBJ1-2; no reliable D call. The V gene lost 5 bases and the J gene lost 1 base, with 5 bases spanning the gap. The CDR3 runs 11 residues. CDR1 DFQATT and CDR2 SNEGSKA come from the germline V gene (reference sequence).

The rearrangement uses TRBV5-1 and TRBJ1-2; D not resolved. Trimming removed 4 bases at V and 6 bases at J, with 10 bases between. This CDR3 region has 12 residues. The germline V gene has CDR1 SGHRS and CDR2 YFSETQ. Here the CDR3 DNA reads TGCGCCAGCAGCCCGACGGGAGATGGCTACACCTTC. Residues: CASSPTGDGYTF.

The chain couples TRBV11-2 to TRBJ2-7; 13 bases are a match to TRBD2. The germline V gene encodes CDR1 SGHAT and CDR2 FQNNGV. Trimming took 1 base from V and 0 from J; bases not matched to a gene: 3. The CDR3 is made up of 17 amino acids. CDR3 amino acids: CASSLGGLAGPSYEQYF. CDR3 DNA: TGTGCCAGCAGCTTAGGGGGACTAGCGGGGCCCTCCTACGAGCAGTACTTC.

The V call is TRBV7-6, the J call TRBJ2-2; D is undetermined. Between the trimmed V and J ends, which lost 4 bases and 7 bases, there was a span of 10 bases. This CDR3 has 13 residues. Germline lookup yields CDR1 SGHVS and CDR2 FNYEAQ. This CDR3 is CASSSTFGGELFF. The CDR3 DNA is TGTGCCAGCAGCTCAACGTTCGGCGGGGAGCTGTTTTTT. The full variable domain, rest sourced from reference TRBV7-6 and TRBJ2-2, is GAGVSQSPRYKVTKRGQDVALRCDPISGHVSLYWYRQALGQGPEFLTYFNYEAQQDKSGLPNDRFSAERPEGSISTLTIQRTEQRDSAMYRCASSSTFGGELFFGEGSRLTVL.

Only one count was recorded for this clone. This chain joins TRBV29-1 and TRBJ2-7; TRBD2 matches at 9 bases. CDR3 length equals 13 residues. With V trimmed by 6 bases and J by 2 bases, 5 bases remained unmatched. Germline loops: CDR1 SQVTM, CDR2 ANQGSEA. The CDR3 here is CSVGAGGPYEQYF. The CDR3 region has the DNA TGCAGCGTCGGGGCGGGGGGGCCCTACGAGCAGTACTTC.

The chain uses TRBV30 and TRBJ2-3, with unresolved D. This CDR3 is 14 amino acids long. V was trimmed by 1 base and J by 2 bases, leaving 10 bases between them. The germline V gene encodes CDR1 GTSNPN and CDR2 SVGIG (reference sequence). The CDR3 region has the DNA TGTGCCTGGAGTGAAACAGCCACCACAGATACGCAGTATTTT. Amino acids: CAWSETATTDTQYF.